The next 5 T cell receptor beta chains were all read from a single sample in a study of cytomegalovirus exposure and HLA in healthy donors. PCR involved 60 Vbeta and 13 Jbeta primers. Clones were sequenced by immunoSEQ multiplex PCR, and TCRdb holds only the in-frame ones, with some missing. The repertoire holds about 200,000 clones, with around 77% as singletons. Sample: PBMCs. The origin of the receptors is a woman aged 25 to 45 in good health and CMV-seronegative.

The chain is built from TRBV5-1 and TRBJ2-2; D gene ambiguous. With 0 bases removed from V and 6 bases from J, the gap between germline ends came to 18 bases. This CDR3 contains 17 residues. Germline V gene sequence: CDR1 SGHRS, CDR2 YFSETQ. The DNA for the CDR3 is TGCGCCAGCAGCTTGGAGCTCCCAGGAAGCTTTCCCGGGGAGCTGTTTTTT. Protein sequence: CASSLELPGSFPGELFF.

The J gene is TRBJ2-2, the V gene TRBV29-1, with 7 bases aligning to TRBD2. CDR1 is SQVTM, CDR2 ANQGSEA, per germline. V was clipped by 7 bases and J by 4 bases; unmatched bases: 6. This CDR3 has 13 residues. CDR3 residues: CSGAGVRTGELFF. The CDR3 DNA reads TGCAGCGGGGCGGGGGTACGCACCGGGGAGCTGTTTTTT.

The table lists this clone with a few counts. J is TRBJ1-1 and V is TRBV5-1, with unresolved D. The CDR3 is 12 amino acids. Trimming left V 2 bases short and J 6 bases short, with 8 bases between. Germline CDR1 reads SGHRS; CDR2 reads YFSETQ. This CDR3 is CASSFGESEAFF. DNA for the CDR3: TGCGCCAGCAGCTTCGGGGAGTCTGAAGCTTTCTTT. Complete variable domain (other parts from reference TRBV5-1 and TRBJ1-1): KAGVTQTPRYLIKTRGQQVTLSCSPISGHRSVSWYQQTPGQGLQFLFEYFSETQRNKGNFPGRFSGRQFSNSRSEMNVSTLELGDSALYLCASSFGESEAFFGQGTRLTVV.

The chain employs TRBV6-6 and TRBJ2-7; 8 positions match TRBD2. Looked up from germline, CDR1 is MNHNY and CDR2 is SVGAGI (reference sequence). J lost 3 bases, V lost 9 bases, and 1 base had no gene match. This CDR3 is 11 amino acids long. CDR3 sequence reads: CASTSGYEQYF. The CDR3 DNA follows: TGTGCCAGTACTAGCGGCTACGAGCAGTACTTC.

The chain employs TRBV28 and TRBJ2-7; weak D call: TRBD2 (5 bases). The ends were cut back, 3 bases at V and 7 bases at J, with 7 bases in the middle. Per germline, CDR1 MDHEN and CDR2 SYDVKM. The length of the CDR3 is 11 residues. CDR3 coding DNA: TGTGCCAGCAGTTTTTCGGGGGAGCAGTACTTC. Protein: CASSFSGEQYF.